This entry concerns a single T cell receptor (beta chain). Regarding time point: recipient sample about 28 days before transplant, after cytoreduction. Recipient blood drawn about 28 days pretransplant and days 30, 100, 180 after. The table came from immunoSEQ multiplex PCR; TCRdb's copy has only in-frame clones and leaves some out. The sample records approximately 26,000 clones, just over 90% being singletons. This sample was included in a study of T cell clonotyping in hematopoietic cell transplantation. V was trimmed by 1 base and J by 1 base, leaving 4 bases between them. This CDR3 contains 13 residues. In germline, CDR1 is SGHTA, CDR2 FQGNSA.

The sequenced sample was peripheral blood mononuclear cells, obtained before stem cell transplant. The genes are TRBV7-2 and TRBJ1-2, with no clear D. The TCR originated in a man in his forties or fifties with acute myeloid leukemia. Some clones in this sample may be carry-over from other donors' samples. CDR3 DNA sequence: TGTGCCAGCAGCTTAGACCATAACTATGGCTACACCTTC. It yields the protein CASSLDHNYGYTF.